This is a list of T cell receptor beta chains from one sample in a study of blood T cell repertoires in COVID-19. The repertoire was sequenced with immunoSEQ multiplex PCR; TCRdb's copy has only in-frame clones and lacks some. The sample has about 34,000 clones, approximately 91% seen once. The sequencing sample was made of peripheral blood. These receptors were taken from a woman over 75 with acute or convalescent COVID-19. Both conserved end residues are part of each CDR3. D genes are given only for firm matches. Size values are once, few and many counts, or a class for expanded clones, and some rows have none.

j_call clone_size v_call d_call cdr3_nt cdr3_aa
TRBJ2-7 once TRBV7-9 TRBD2 TGTGCCAGCAGCAAAGTAGCGGGGGCTACCTACGAGCAGTACTTC CASSKVAGATYEQYF
TRBJ2-5 NA TRBV5-1 NA TGCGCCAGCAGCTTAGGGGCTCAAGAGACCCAGTACTTC CASSLGAQETQYF
TRBJ1-1 few TRBV4-2 NA TGTGCCAGCACCAATGGACAGAACACTGAAGCTTTCTTT CASTNGQNTEAFF
TRBJ2-3 NA TRBV5-8 NA TGTGCCAGCAGCTTGGCCTTTAGCACAGATACGCAGTATTTT CASSLAFSTDTQYF
TRBJ1-1 NA TRBV2 NA TGTGCCAGCAGTCCCCAAACCGGGGTTGTCTTGGGCACTGAAGCTTTCTTT CASSPQTGVVLGTEAFF
TRBJ1-1 NA TRBV4-1 NA TGCGCCAGCAGCCCTCGCGAGGGAGGAACTGAAGCTTTCTTT CASSPREGGTEAFF
TRBJ2-7 NA TRBV6-1 TRBD1 TGTGCCAGCAGTGCTTCCGGGACAGGACCCTACGAGCAGTACTTC CASSASGTGPYEQYF
TRBJ1-5 NA TRBV30 TRBD1 TGTGCCTACGGGACAGGGAATAGCAATCAGCCCCAGCATTTT CAYGTGNSNQPQHF
TRBJ2-7 NA TRBV5-1 TRBD1 TGCGCCAGCAGCTTCGAACAGGGGAAAAACGAGCAGTACTTC CASSFEQGKNEQYF
TRBJ2-6 NA TRBV5-4 TRBD1 TGTGCCAGCAGCCCTACAGGGGCCTCTGGGGCCAACGTCCTGACTTTC CASSPTGASGANVLTF
TRBJ2-2 NA TRBV2 NA TGTGCCAGCAGGGGGGACTCAAACACCGGGGAGCTGTTTTTT CASRGDSNTGELFF
TRBJ2-2 NA TRBV7-3 TRBD2 TGTGCCAGCAGCCCGAGCGGGGGTAACACCGGGGAGCTGTTTTTT CASSPSGGNTGELFF
TRBJ2-7 NA TRBV4-3 NA TGCGCCAGCAGCCAAGAACACTGGGGGGGCGACGAGCAGTACTTC CASSQEHWGGDEQYF
TRBJ2-6 NA TRBV7-8 NA TGTGCCAGCAGCTTAGCGACAACCTCTGGGGCCAACGTCCTGACTTTC CASSLATTSGANVLTF
TRBJ2-5 NA TRBV6-2/TRBV6-3 NA TGTGCCAGCAGTATCCTGTACCAAGAGACCCAGTACTTC CASSILYQETQYF
TRBJ2-7 NA TRBV6-1 TRBD2 TGTGCCAGCAGTGACCCGGGACTAGCGGGGGGGCGGGAGCAGTACTTC CASSDPGLAGGREQYF
TRBJ1-1 once TRBV3-1/TRBV3-2 TRBD1 TGTGCCAGCAGCCCCGGGACAGGGTCAGCTTTCTTT CASSPGTGSAFF
TRBJ1-2 NA TRBV6-1 NA TGTGCCAGCAGTGAAGGGCAGGGGCGAGGCTACACCTTC CASSEGQGRGYTF
TRBJ2-1 NA TRBV5-1 NA TGCGCCAGCAGCTCGTCGGGATACTACAATGAGCAGTTCTTC CASSSSGYYNEQFF
TRBJ1-6 NA TRBV6-5 NA TGTGCCAGCACCCAAACCGGGGTTTCACCCCTCCACTTT CASTQTGVSPLHF
TRBJ1-5 NA TRBV6-1 NA TGTGCCAGCAGTGAAGCCGGTAATCAGCCCCAGCATTTT CASSEAGNQPQHF
TRBJ1-5 NA TRBV4-2 NA TGTGCCAGCAGCCAAGACAATAGCAATCAGCCCCAGCATTTT CASSQDNSNQPQHF
TRBJ2-2 NA TRBV18 NA TGTGCCAGCTCACCACCGTCAGGATGGAACACCGGGGAGCTGTTTTTT CASSPPSGWNTGELFF
TRBJ1-4 NA TRBV6-2/TRBV6-3 NA TGTGCCAGCAGTTCGCCTCGGGATTCTAATGAAAAACTGTTTTTT CASSSPRDSNEKLFF
TRBJ2-5 NA TRBV2 TRBD2 TGTGCCAGCAGTGCCCCGGGACTAGCTATCCAAGAGACCCAGTACTTC CASSAPGLAIQETQYF
TRBJ2-3 NA TRBV3-1/TRBV3-2 TRBD1 TGTGCCAGCAGCCCGGGACAGGTCACTAGCACAGATACGCAGTATTTT CASSPGQVTSTDTQYF
TRBJ2-1 NA TRBV6-5 TRBD1 TGTGCCAGCAGTTACTCGCGACAGGGGGCGGGGTATGAGCAGTTCTTC CASSYSRQGAGYEQFF
TRBJ2-7 NA TRBV7-9 NA TGTGCCAGCAGCCCTGTTAGCTCCTACGAGCAGTACTTC CASSPVSSYEQYF